The next 25 T cell receptor beta chains were all read from a single sample in a study of blood T cell repertoires in COVID-19. The data were produced by immunoSEQ multiplex PCR, yet TCRdb's version contains in-frame clones alone and is incomplete. Of about 260,000 clones in the sample, 87% were seen once. The sequencing sample was made of peripheral blood. Source of these receptors: a woman between 50 and 59 years old who had recovered from COVID-19.

The chain employs TRBV29-1 and TRBJ1-1, with 11 bases aligning to TRBD1. The CDR3 runs 14 residues. After removal of 6 bases from V and 4 bases from J, the junction contained 7 bases not matched to a gene. Germline CDR1 and CDR2: SQVTM and ANQGSEA. This CDR3 is CSVLLGTGGTEAFF. As DNA, the CDR3 is TGCAGCGTCCTCCTGGGGACAGGGGGCACTGAAGCTTTCTTT.

The genes are TRBV12-3 or TRBV12-4 and TRBJ2-3; D possibly corresponds to TRBD2 (5 bases). This CDR3 is 11 amino acids long. Trimming stripped 6 bases from V and 9 bases from J, with 10 bases between. DNA for the CDR3: TGTGCCAGCAGCCGGACTGGGACGCAGTATTTT. Its translation: CASSRTGTQYF.

This chain connects TRBV4-1 to TRBJ1-1; D is uncertain. The CDR3 length is 16 residues. Trimming left V 2 bases short and J 5 bases short, with 18 bases between. Germline CDR1 and CDR2: MGHRA and YSYEKL. The CDR3 here is CASSQISGGLETEAFF. CDR3 DNA sequence: TGCGCCAGCAGCCAAATCTCGGGAGGCCTGGAGACTGAAGCTTTCTTT.

J is TRBJ1-1 and V is TRBV19; D ambiguous. V gave up 3 bases and J gave up 0 bases, with 11 bases separating them. Germline V gives CDR1 LNHDA, CDR2 SQIVND (reference sequence). CDR3 length equals 15 residues. This chain's CDR3 is CASSIRVTLNTEAFF. The CDR3 coding sequence is TGTGCCAGTAGTATTCGGGTCACCCTGAACACTGAAGCTTTCTTT.

The chain has TRBV6-2 or TRBV6-3 and TRBJ2-7, with TRBD1 identical over 7 bases. The CDR3 length is 13 residues. Germline CDR1 reads MNHEY; CDR2 reads SVGEGT. V gave up 3 bases and J gave up 9 bases; unmatched junction bases: 8. CDR3: CASSYGGQLVQYF. As DNA, the CDR3 is TGTGCCAGCAGTTATGGGGGACAGCTGGTGCAGTACTTC.

The chain couples TRBV30 to TRBJ1-1; D is unclear. The CDR3 length is 12 residues. Trimming pared 0 bases from V and 8 bases from J, leaving 10 bases between. The germline V gene has CDR1 GTSNPN and CDR2 SVGIG (reference sequence). Written as DNA, the CDR3 is TGTGCCTGGAGTGTTGGAACTATAGAAGCTTTCTTT. Amino acids: CAWSVGTIEAFF.

The chain recombines TRBV9 with TRBJ2-7; TRBD1 is a possible D gene (5 bases). The length of the CDR3 is 15 residues. CDR1 and CDR2 (germline): SGDLS, YYNGEE. Trimming shortened V by 0 bases and J by 2 bases, and 12 bases separated the two germline ends. The CDR3 coding sequence is TGTGCCAGCAGCGTAGGGACCTTGGGGCCCTACGAGCAGTACTTC. Protein product: CASSVGTLGPYEQYF.

V and J are TRBV7-9 and TRBJ2-6; 12 bases align to TRBD1. There are 18 residues in the CDR3. With V trimmed by 6 bases and J by 1 base, 7 bases remained unmatched. Germline CDR1 SEHNR, CDR2 FQNEAQ (reference sequence). CDR3 in amino acids: CASSTPGQGASGANVLTF. The CDR3 nucleotides read TGTGCCAGCAGTACGCCGGGACAGGGGGCATCTGGGGCCAACGTCCTGACTTTC.

J is TRBJ2-7 and V is TRBV11-2; no firm D call. Trimming shortened V by 3 bases and J by 4 bases, and 7 bases separated the two germline ends. The CDR3 covers 12 residues. The germline V gene encodes CDR1 SGHAT and CDR2 FQNNGV. The CDR3 DNA follows: TGTGCCAGCAGCTTTTCCCTATACGAGCAGTACTTC. Protein sequence: CASSFSLYEQYF.

This clone was observed a single time. The V call is TRBV27, the J call TRBJ2-2, with D possibly matching TRBD2 (5 bases). Deletions cut 7 bases from V and 6 bases from J, with 12 bases between. This CDR3 contains 13 residues. Germline loops: CDR1 MNHEY, CDR2 SMNVEV (reference sequence). CDR3 bases: TGTGCCAGCAAACCCTCCGGGGCCGGGGAGCTGTTTTTT. It encodes CASKPSGAGELFF.

The J gene is TRBJ2-3, the V gene TRBV3-1 (or the pseudogene TRBV3-2); possibly TRBD2 for D (7 bases). Per germline, CDR1 LGHDT and CDR2 YNNKEL (reference sequence). Trimming took 1 base from V and 5 from J, leaving 13 bases between them. The CDR3 spans 15 residues. CDR3 region: CASSQGGGRIDTQYF. In DNA, the CDR3 is TGTGCCAGCAGCCAAGGGGGGGGCAGGATAGATACGCAGTATTTT.

The rearrangement joins TRBV28 to TRBJ1-2, with 8 bases that match TRBD1. CDR3 length: 18 amino acids. Germline V CDR1 and CDR2: MDHEN, SYDVKM. V lost 5 bases, J lost 2 bases, and 16 bases stayed unmatched. In nucleotides, the CDR3 is TGTGCCAGCAGTGCCCGCACCCGGGACAGGTCCCCCAACTATGGCTACACCTTC. Its protein is CASSARTRDRSPNYGYTF.

The chain employs TRBV5-4 and TRBJ2-1; D unresolved. Germline V gene data show CDR1 as SGHNT and CDR2 as YYREEE (reference sequence). The CDR3 is 15 amino acids. The V and J ends lost 2 bases and 0 bases respectively, with 9 bases between them. The CDR3 DNA reads TGTGCCAGCAGCTTAATCCCGGGCTCCTACAATGAGCAGTTCTTC. Protein product: CASSLIPGSYNEQFF.

The V gene is TRBV28, the J gene TRBJ2-2; D not resolved. The CDR3 has 17 residues. Per germline, CDR1 MDHEN and CDR2 SYDVKM. V lost 3 bases and J lost 5, with 19 bases in between. CDR3 bases: TGTGCCAGCAGTTTCCCCCCCGGTGTGAGTCCAACCGGGGAGCTGTTTTTT. As protein: CASSFPPGVSPTGELFF.

This clone was recorded only once. The gene calls are TRBV4-1 and TRBJ1-1, with TRBD1 identical over 8 bases. Germline-derived CDR1 and CDR2 are MGHRA and YSYEKL. Unmatched junction bases numbered 12, after V lost 4 bases and J lost 5 bases. This CDR3 is built from 16 residues. The CDR3 protein is CASSPDFVRGPTEAFF. The CDR3 DNA reads as TGCGCCAGCAGCCCAGACTTTGTCAGGGGGCCAACTGAAGCTTTCTTT.

This rearrangement joins TRBV30 to TRBJ2-2, with TRBD2 matching over 7 bases. With 3 bases clipped from V and 4 bases from J, the junction kept 5 bases outside the gene matches. The CDR3 consists of 14 residues. Germline loops: CDR1 GTSNPN, CDR2 SVGIG (reference sequence). The CDR3 here is CAWSGGSFTGELFF. The CDR3, as DNA: TGTGCCTGGAGCGGGGGGTCTTTCACCGGGGAGCTGTTTTTT. The whole variable domain, remainder taken from reference TRBV30 and TRBJ2-2, is SQTIHQWPATLVQPVGSPLSLECTVEGTSNPNLYWYRQAAGRGLQLLFYSVGIGQISSEVPQNLSASRPQDRQFILSSKKLLLSDSGFYLCAWSGGSFTGELFFGEGSRLTVL.

The CDR3 here is CASTRGAGVGTGELFF. The CDR3 nucleotides are TGTGCCAGCACCCGGGGTGCGGGAGTTGGCACCGGGGAGCTGTTTTTT. The gene calls are TRBV3-1 (or the pseudogene TRBV3-2) and TRBJ2-2, with TRBD2 identical over 7 bases. Unmatched junction bases numbered 12, after V lost 7 bases and J lost 4 bases. The CDR3 contains 16 residues. Germline CDR1 LGHDT, CDR2 YNNKEL (reference sequence).

This chain uses TRBV7-3 with TRBJ1-1; 8 positions match TRBD1. This CDR3 region has 13 residues. Germline V gene sequence: CDR1 SGHTA, CDR2 FQGTGA. The V gene end was trimmed by 4 bases and the J gene end by 4 bases; junction bases not matched to a gene: 2. CDR3 sequence (DNA): TGTGCCAGCAGCTATACAGGGGGCACTGAAGCTTTCTTT. This sequence encodes CASSYTGGTEAFF.

This clone has a handful of counts. Germline is not matched at one junction end, which may reflect a read error. This rearrangement joins TRBV7-7 to TRBJ2-2; D remains ambiguous. Germline V gene lookup returns CDR1 SSHAT and CDR2 FNYEAQ (reference sequence). The CDR3 extends over 14 amino acids. CDR3 sequence reads: CASSFAHGTGELFF. The CDR3 region has the DNA TGTGCTAGCAGCTTTGCCCACGGGACCGGGGAGCTGTTTTTT.

The CDR3 loop reads CASTPGRQGLSQPQHF. The CDR3 DNA reads as TGTGCCAGCACCCCCGGGCGGCAGGGGCTCAGTCAGCCCCAGCATTTT. V gene TRBV6-6 combines with J gene TRBJ1-5; D may be TRBD1 (6 bases). CDR3 size: 16 residues. Per the germline V gene, CDR1 is MNHNY and CDR2 is SVGAGI (reference sequence). V lost 7 bases and J lost 6, with 22 bases in between.

CDR3 sequence (DNA): TGTGCCAGTAGTATGGTCGCGGGACAGGGGAACTATGGCTACACCTTC. It codes for CASSMVAGQGNYGYTF. V gene TRBV19 combines with J gene TRBJ1-2; TRBD1 agrees at 10 bases. Trimming took 3 bases from V and 2 from J; bases not matched to a gene: 6. There are 16 residues in the CDR3. Germline loops: CDR1 LNHDA, CDR2 SQIVND (reference sequence).

A remark on this clone: The sample holds other DNA sequences that translate to the same CDR3. The V and J genes are TRBV2 and TRBJ1-1; 7 bases match TRBD1. This CDR3 has 13 residues. Germline-derived CDR1 and CDR2 are SNHLY and FYNNEI. J lost 5 bases, V lost 1 base, and 1 base had no gene match. The CDR3 sequence is CASSEDRGTEAFF. The CDR3 bases are TGTGCCAGCAGTGAAGACAGGGGTACTGAAGCTTTCTTT.

The table lists this clone with a count of one. This sequence joins TRBV3-1 (or the pseudogene TRBV3-2) and TRBJ1-5; D not resolved. This CDR3 has 13 amino acids. Germline V lookup: CDR1 LGHDT, CDR2 YNNKEL (reference sequence). The V gene lost 2 bases and the J gene lost 4 bases, with 6 bases spanning the gap. In DNA, the CDR3 is TGTGCCAGCAGCCAACTTTTTAATCAGCCCCAGCATTTT. Amino acids: CASSQLFNQPQHF.

This chain uses TRBV2 with TRBJ1-2, with 9 bases lining up with TRBD1. The CDR3 has 16 residues. J was trimmed by 4 bases and V by 1 base; bases with no gene match: 7. CDR1 is SNHLY and CDR2 is FYNNEI in the germline V gene. The CDR3 bases are TGTGCCAGCAGTGAAGACCGGGACAGGGTGAGCTATGGCTACACCTTC. It translates to CASSEDRDRVSYGYTF. The variable domain in full, completed from reference TRBV2 and TRBJ1-2, reads EPEVTQTPSHQVTQMGQEVILRCVPISNHLYFYWYRQILGQKVEFLVSFYNNEISEKSEIFDDQFSVERPDGSNFTLKIRSTKLEDSAMYFCASSEDRDRVSYGYTFGSGTRLTVV.

The chain joins TRBV30 to TRBJ2-1, with D unresolved. V lost 0 bases to trimming and J lost 4 bases, with 13 bases between them. CDR1 is GTSNPN and CDR2 is SVGIG in the germline V gene (reference sequence). The CDR3 loop spans 15 amino acids. The CDR3 DNA sequence: TGTGCCTGGAGTGTTGGGTGGGCAGGTTACAATGAGCAGTTCTTC. Translating it yields CAWSVGWAGYNEQFF.